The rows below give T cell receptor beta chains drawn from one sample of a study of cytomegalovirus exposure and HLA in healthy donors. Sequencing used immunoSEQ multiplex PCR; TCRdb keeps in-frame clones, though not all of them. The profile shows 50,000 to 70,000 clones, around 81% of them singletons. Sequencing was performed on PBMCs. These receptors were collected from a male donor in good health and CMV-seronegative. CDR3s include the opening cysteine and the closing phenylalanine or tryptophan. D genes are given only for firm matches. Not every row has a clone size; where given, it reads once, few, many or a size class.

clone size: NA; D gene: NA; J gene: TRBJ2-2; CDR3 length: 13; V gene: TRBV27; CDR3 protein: CASRTGNTGELFF; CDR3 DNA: TGTGCCAGTAGGACTGGAAACACCGGGGAGCTGTTTTTT
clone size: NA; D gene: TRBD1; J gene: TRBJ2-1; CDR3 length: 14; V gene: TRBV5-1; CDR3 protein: CASNRDRTNNEQFF; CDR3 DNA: TGCGCCAGCAACCGGGACAGGACCAACAATGAGCAGTTCTTC
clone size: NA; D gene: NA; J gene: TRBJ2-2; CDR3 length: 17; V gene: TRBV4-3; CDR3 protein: CASSQDHAGRIAGELFF; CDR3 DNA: TGCGCCAGCAGCCAAGATCATGCGGGGCGGATCGCCGGGGAGCTGTTTTTT
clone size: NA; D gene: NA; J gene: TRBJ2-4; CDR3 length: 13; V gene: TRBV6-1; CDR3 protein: CASTNYDYDIQYF; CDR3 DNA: TGTGCCAGCACTAACTATGACTATGACATTCAGTACTTC
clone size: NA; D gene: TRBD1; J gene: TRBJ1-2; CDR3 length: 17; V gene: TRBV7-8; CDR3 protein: CASSLLPPGQGERGYTF; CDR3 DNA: TGTGCCAGCAGCTTACTCCCACCGGGACAGGGGGAGCGAGGCTACACCTTC
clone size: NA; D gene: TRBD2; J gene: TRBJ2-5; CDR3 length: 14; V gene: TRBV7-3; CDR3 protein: CASSFYGGEETQYF; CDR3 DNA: TGTGCCAGCAGCTTCTACGGGGGGGAAGAGACCCAGTACTTC
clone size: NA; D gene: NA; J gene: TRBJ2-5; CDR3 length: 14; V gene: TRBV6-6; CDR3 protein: CASSYFSSQETQYF; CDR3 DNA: TGTGCCAGCAGTTACTTTAGTTCCCAAGAGACCCAGTACTTC
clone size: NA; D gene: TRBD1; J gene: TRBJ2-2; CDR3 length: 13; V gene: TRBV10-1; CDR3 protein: CGRDRGNTGELFF; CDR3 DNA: TGCGGACGGGACAGGGGGAACACCGGGGAGCTGTTTTTT
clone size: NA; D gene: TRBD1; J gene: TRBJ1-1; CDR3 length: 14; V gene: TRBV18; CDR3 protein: CASSPGTANTEAFF; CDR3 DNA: TGTGCCAGCTCACCAGGGACAGCGAACACTGAAGCTTTCTTT
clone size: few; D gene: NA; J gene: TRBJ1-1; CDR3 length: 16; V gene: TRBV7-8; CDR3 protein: CASSPGRVGMNTEAFF; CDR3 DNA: TGTGCCAGCAGCCCCGGCAGGGTAGGAATGAACACTGAAGCTTTCTTT
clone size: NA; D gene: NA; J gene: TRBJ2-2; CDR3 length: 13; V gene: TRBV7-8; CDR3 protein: CASSLGQTGELFF; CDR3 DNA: TGTGCCAGCAGCTTAGGTCAGACCGGGGAGCTGTTTTTT
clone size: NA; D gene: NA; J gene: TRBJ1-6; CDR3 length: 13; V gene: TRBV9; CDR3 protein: CASSVSFNSPLHF; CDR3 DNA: TGTGCCAGCAGCGTATCCTTTAATTCACCCCTCCACTTT
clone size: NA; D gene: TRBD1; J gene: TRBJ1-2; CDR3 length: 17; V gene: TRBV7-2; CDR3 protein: CASSLRGPTGRNYGYTF; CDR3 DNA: TGTGCCAGCAGCTTAAGGGGACCGACAGGGCGCAACTATGGCTACACCTTC
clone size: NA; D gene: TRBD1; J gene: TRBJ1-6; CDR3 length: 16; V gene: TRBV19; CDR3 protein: CASTSLGGRINSPLHF; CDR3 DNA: TGTGCCAGTACCTCCCTAGGGGGCAGGATCAATTCACCCCTCCACTTT
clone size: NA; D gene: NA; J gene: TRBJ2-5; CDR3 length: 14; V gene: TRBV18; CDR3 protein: CASSPGTSKETQYF; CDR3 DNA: TGTGCCAGCTCACCCGGGACATCAAAAGAGACCCAGTACTTC
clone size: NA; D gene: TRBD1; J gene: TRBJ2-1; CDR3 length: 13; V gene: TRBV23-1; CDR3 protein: CASSQVTGDEQFF; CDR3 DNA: TGCGCCAGCAGTCAGGTCACAGGGGATGAGCAGTTCTTC
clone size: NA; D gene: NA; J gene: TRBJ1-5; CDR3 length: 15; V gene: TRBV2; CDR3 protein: CASSEASPAGQPQHF; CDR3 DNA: TGTGCCAGCAGTGAGGCCAGCCCGGCAGGTCAGCCCCAGCATTTT
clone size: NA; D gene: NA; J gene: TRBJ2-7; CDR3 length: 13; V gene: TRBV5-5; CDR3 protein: CASSSTNVYEQYF; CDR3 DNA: TGTGCCAGCAGCTCGACAAATGTCTACGAGCAGTACTTC
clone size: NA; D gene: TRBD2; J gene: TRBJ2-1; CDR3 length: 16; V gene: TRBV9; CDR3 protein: CASSLRLAGDHNEQFF; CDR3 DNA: TGTGCCAGCAGCCTGAGACTAGCGGGGGACCACAATGAGCAGTTCTTC
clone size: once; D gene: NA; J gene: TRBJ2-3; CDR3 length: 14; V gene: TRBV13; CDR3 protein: CASSQGVSTDTQYF; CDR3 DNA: TGTGCCAGCAGCCAAGGGGTTAGCACAGATACGCAGTATTTT
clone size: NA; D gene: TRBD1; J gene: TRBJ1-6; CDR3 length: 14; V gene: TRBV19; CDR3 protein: CASSPGQAARPLHF; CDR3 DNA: TGTGCCAGTAGTCCGGGACAGGCTGCTAGGCCCCTCCACTTT
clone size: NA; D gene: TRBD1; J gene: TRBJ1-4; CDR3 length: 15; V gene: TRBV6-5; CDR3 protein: CASSYSNRGVEKLFF; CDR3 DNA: TGTGCCAGCAGTTACTCGAACAGGGGCGTTGAAAAACTGTTTTTT